This TCR beta chain was observed in a study of blood T cell repertoires in COVID-19 (dated by TCRdb to 2020 to 2021). Looking at the study overall: The collaborator samples originated in the United States, Italy and Spain and spanned the acute and convalescent phases of COVID-19. The material from the prospective study consisted of cDNA or gDNA derived from T cells, B-cell-depleted T cells, or PBMCs. The dataset comprised deeply sampled blood TCRbeta repertoires from subjects exposed to, actively infected with, or recovered from COVID-19. Samples came from the ongoing ImmuneRACE study (first 160 participants) plus 1,254 subjects from 6 global collaborators. HLA class I and class II types, where available, came from metadata supplied by the sample provider rather than from assay-based typing. The repertoires were made available in a free public database intended to serve as a resource for research on the immune response to SARS-CoV-2. Nearly every sample came with metadata listing a de-identified subject ID, COVID-19 status, age in years and sex. Overall study outcomes, separate from this receptor: The amount of clinical and demographic metadata varied by source and participant and was provided uncurated.

Enrolling through a virtual design, the prospective study's participants ranged in age from roughly 18 to 90 years and lived across roughly 24 United States geographic areas. Cohort assignment in the prospective study relied on participant-reported clinical history from a screening survey and a study questionnaire. ImmuneRACE Cohort 3 recovered participants were defined by two consecutive negative NP/OP PCR tests, healthcare professional clearance, or symptom resolution. In the prospective study, whole blood, serum and a nasopharyngeal or oropharyngeal swab were collected from each participant by mobile phlebotomists. Additional blood draws and questionnaires over an approximately 2-month period could optionally be provided by prospective study participants. Blood samples from the prospective study were shipped frozen or at room temperature prior to DNA extraction. TCRbeta CDR3 regions were amplified from genomic DNA by means of the immunoSEQ Assay, a bias-controlled multiplex PCR. Per the authors' processing: The number of nucleated cells in each sample was estimated from the amplification of reference gene primers within the assay. To quantify the absolute abundance of each unique TCRbeta CDR3 rearrangement, sequence reads were collapsed and filtered. For each sample, productive Simpson clonality was calculated as the square root of Simpson's diversity index across productive rearrangements. Held by TCRdb, this immuneACCESS table contains in-frame sequences only and omits some clones. Under half of the omission traces to an unresolved V gene where checked; the cause of the rest is unknown. V, J and clone size are taken as reported in that table, and D and trimming were inferred from the DNA itself. Across this sample there are about 260,000 clones, with about 88% seen only once. In total, the top ten clones hold under 3.5% of the sample.

The CDR3 holds 14 amino acids from the cysteine to the phenylalanine. The CDR3 DNA has 42 bases and is translated from base 1. V is pruned by 5 bases and J by 5 bases, leaving 6 bases of the junction without a gene match. The germline V gene specifies MNHEY as CDR1 and SVGEGT as CDR2. About this clone itself: Its antigen has not been determined. The record has no base qualities; no much larger clone is one base away.

The sequence was collected from a woman between 50 and 59 years old who had recovered from COVID-19. The specimen was PBMCs or T cells enriched from blood (not recorded which). In this chain, TRBV6-2 or TRBV6-3 is recombined with TRBJ2-7, and 10 junctional nucleotides match TRBD2. The CDR3 region has the sequence CASSRGLARNEQYF. The DNA is as follows: TGTGCCAGCAGTAGGGGACTAGCGAGGAACGAGCAGTACTTC.